The rows below give T cell receptor beta chains drawn from one sample of a study of vaccination and CD4 T cells after COVID-19. TCRdb reprocessed the PCR reads with MiXCR, giving one entry per CDR3 protein. The sample records approximately 19,000 distinct CDR3 sequences, about three fifths being singletons. Sequenced here: CD4+ T cells from blood, sampled after SARS-CoV-2 vaccination. The receptors come from a human donor who had recovered from COVID-19. Both conserved end residues are part of each CDR3. The order of the fields is V gene, CDR3 length, clone size, J gene, D gene, CDR3 DNA, CDR3 protein. The D gene is left open where the match is weak. Clone size is given for some rows only: seen once, a few or many times, or a class if the clone is expanded.

v_call: TRBV20-1; cdr3_length: 14; clone_size: NA; j_call: TRBJ1-4; d_call: NA; cdr3_nt: TGCAGTGCTAAGGACGCCAGAAGTAATGAAAAACTGTTTTTT; cdr3_aa: CSAKDARSNEKLFF
v_call: TRBV27; cdr3_length: 17; clone_size: NA; j_call: TRBJ2-5; d_call: TRBD2; cdr3_nt: TGTGCCAGCAGTTTCCGAACCGGGACTAGCGGTCGAGAGACCCAGTACTTC; cdr3_aa: CASSFRTGTSGRETQYF
v_call: TRBV7-6; cdr3_length: 14; clone_size: NA; j_call: TRBJ2-4; d_call: TRBD1; cdr3_nt: TGTGCCAGCAGCTTAGGGACAGGGGTTAACATTCAGTACTTC; cdr3_aa: CASSLGTGVNIQYF
v_call: TRBV18; cdr3_length: 15; clone_size: NA; j_call: TRBJ2-7; d_call: TRBD2; cdr3_nt: TGTGCCAGCTCACCGCAGCGGGAGCAGTCCTACGAGCAGTACTTC; cdr3_aa: CASSPQREQSYEQYF
v_call: TRBV5-4; cdr3_length: 19; clone_size: NA; j_call: TRBJ2-2; d_call: TRBD2; cdr3_nt: TGTGCCAGCCCCGATAGAAGCGGGAGGCCCGGGGGGGACACCGGGGAGCTGTTTTTT; cdr3_aa: CASPDRSGRPGGDTGELFF
v_call: TRBV20-1; cdr3_length: 13; clone_size: NA; j_call: TRBJ1-2; d_call: TRBD1; cdr3_nt: TGCAGTGCCGACAGGGGGCTGAACTATGGCTACACCTTC; cdr3_aa: CSADRGLNYGYTF
v_call: TRBV6-1; cdr3_length: 13; clone_size: NA; j_call: TRBJ2-3; d_call: NA; cdr3_nt: TGTGCCAGCACCGACGCACTACCGGGTACGCAGTATTTT; cdr3_aa: CASTDALPGTQYF
v_call: TRBV18; cdr3_length: 17; clone_size: NA; j_call: TRBJ2-6; d_call: NA; cdr3_nt: TGTGCCAGCTCACCACCGGGGGGGGCGCCTGGGGCCAACGTCCTGACTTTC; cdr3_aa: CASSPPGGAPGANVLTF
v_call: TRBV7-6; cdr3_length: 15; clone_size: few; j_call: TRBJ1-5; d_call: NA; cdr3_nt: TGTGCCAGCAGCTACACCCGGGACGGCAATCAGCCCCAGCATTTT; cdr3_aa: CASSYTRDGNQPQHF
v_call: TRBV10-3; cdr3_length: 12; clone_size: NA; j_call: TRBJ2-5; d_call: NA; cdr3_nt: TGTGCCATCAGTGAGTCGACGGAGACCCAGTACTTC; cdr3_aa: CAISESTETQYF
v_call: TRBV19; cdr3_length: 15; clone_size: few; j_call: TRBJ2-1; d_call: TRBD2; cdr3_nt: TGTGCCAGTAGTATTTCTAGCGGGTGGGGCGATGAGCAGTTCTTC; cdr3_aa: CASSISSGWGDEQFF
v_call: TRBV28; cdr3_length: 18; clone_size: NA; j_call: TRBJ2-2; d_call: NA; cdr3_nt: TGTGCCAGCAGCCCGGTGAGAGGGGGACTCGACAATCCCGGGGAGCTGTTTTTT; cdr3_aa: CASSPVRGGLDNPGELFF
v_call: TRBV6-1; cdr3_length: 16; clone_size: NA; j_call: TRBJ2-1; d_call: TRBD2; cdr3_nt: TGTGCCAGCAGTGAAGCTGGGGGACCGGGGGGTAATGAGCAGTTCTTC; cdr3_aa: CASSEAGGPGGNEQFF
v_call: TRBV20-1; cdr3_length: 14; clone_size: NA; j_call: TRBJ2-5; d_call: NA; cdr3_nt: TGCAGTGCTAGTTTTGCGGGCAGCCAAGAGACCCAGTACTTC; cdr3_aa: CSASFAGSQETQYF
v_call: TRBV7-2; cdr3_length: 15; clone_size: NA; j_call: TRBJ2-7; d_call: NA; cdr3_nt: TGTGCCAGCAGCCACACCCGGGGCCCCAGCTACGAGCAGTACTTC; cdr3_aa: CASSHTRGPSYEQYF
v_call: TRBV24-1; cdr3_length: 16; clone_size: NA; j_call: TRBJ2-1; d_call: TRBD2; cdr3_nt: TGTGCCACCAGTGCCCCTAGCGGGCAAGGAGATGGTGAGCAGTTCTTC; cdr3_aa: CATSAPSGQGDGEQFF
v_call: TRBV2; cdr3_length: 13; clone_size: NA; j_call: TRBJ1-1; d_call: NA; cdr3_nt: TGTGCCAGCATCAGACAGATTAACACTGAAGCTTTCTTT; cdr3_aa: CASIRQINTEAFF
v_call: TRBV18; cdr3_length: 17; clone_size: once; j_call: TRBJ1-5; d_call: TRBD1; cdr3_nt: TGTGCCAGCTCACCAAGCAATCAGGGGGGGAGCAATCAGCCCCAGCATTTT; cdr3_aa: CASSPSNQGGSNQPQHF
v_call: TRBV19; cdr3_length: 13; clone_size: few; j_call: TRBJ1-5; d_call: TRBD1; cdr3_nt: TGTGCCAGCCTGGACAGGGCGAATCAGCCCCAGCATTTT; cdr3_aa: CASLDRANQPQHF
v_call: TRBV20-1; cdr3_length: 13; clone_size: NA; j_call: TRBJ1-1; d_call: TRBD1; cdr3_nt: TGCAGTGCTGCCGACAGGGGGAACACTGAAGCTTTCTTT; cdr3_aa: CSAADRGNTEAFF
v_call: TRBV28; cdr3_length: 16; clone_size: NA; j_call: TRBJ2-3; d_call: TRBD2; cdr3_nt: TGTGCCAGCCCTCCGAGGCGGGGGGGGGGCACAGATACGCAGTATTTT; cdr3_aa: CASPPRRGGGTDTQYF
v_call: TRBV6-1; cdr3_length: 15; clone_size: few; j_call: TRBJ1-6; d_call: NA; cdr3_nt: TGTGCCAGCAGCCCCCGGGACGTCTATAATTCACCCCTCCACTTT; cdr3_aa: CASSPRDVYNSPLHF
v_call: TRBV7-9; cdr3_length: 13; clone_size: once; j_call: TRBJ2-1; d_call: TRBD1; cdr3_nt: TGTGCCAGCAGCTTCGGACAGGGGGATGAGCAGTTCTTC; cdr3_aa: CASSFGQGDEQFF
v_call: TRBV7-6; cdr3_length: 14; clone_size: NA; j_call: TRBJ1-4; d_call: TRBD1; cdr3_nt: TGTGCCAGCAGCACCGGACAGGGTTGGGAAAAACTGTTTTTT; cdr3_aa: CASSTGQGWEKLFF
v_call: TRBV28; cdr3_length: 15; clone_size: once; j_call: TRBJ1-2; d_call: TRBD1; cdr3_nt: TGTGCCAGCAGATCAGCCCACAGGGGATCCTATGGCTACACCTTC; cdr3_aa: CASRSAHRGSYGYTF